The T cell receptor (beta chain) described here comes from a study of cytomegalovirus exposure and HLA in healthy donors. Primers included in the PCR were 60 Vbeta and 13 Jbeta primers. Data came from immunoSEQ multiplex PCR; TCRdb stores just in-frame clones and leaves some out. The table records 110,000 to 150,000 clones, approximately 9% of them present only once. Regarding the study as a whole: In vitro testing confirmed a few CMV-associated chains as specific for CMV antigens.

Remarks on this clone: Antigen unknown.

Material: PBMCs. This receptor was identified in a male donor in good health and CMV-seronegative.

DNA of the CDR3: TGTGCCAGCAGCGTAGGGACAGGGGATGAGCAGTTCTTC. It is translated as CASSVGTGDEQFF. J is TRBJ2-1 and V is TRBV7-3; 10 bases are shared with TRBD1. The junction had 3 bases not matched to a gene; V was cut back by 5 bases and J by 8 bases. Germline lookup yields CDR1 SGHTA and CDR2 FQGTGA. This CDR3 is built from 13 residues.